The TCR beta chain described here comes from a study of identical twins. Notes on the study in general: With abundant cord blood beta clonotypes, insertions were fewer; memory repertoires showed no such pattern. Beta out-of-frame sequences showed weaker excess sharing between twins.

As for this clonotype: Its antigen is still unknown.

Unique molecular identifiers were present on cDNA, and template switching added a universal primer site. TCRdb used MiXCR to reprocess the 5' RACE reads, holding one entry per CDR3 protein. The sample includes 540,000 or so distinct CDR3 sequences, 20% to 25% of them seen just once. Per the germline V gene, CDR1 is SEHNR and CDR2 is FQNEAQ (reference sequence). The CDR3 totals 10 residues. V dropped 4 bases and J dropped 7 bases, with 4 bases sitting between them. This sample also appeared in a second study, on yellow fever vaccine responses in identical twins. That study reports: Twins' vaccine T cell response reportedly gave the appearance of partial convergence and partial personalization.

The sequenced sample consisted of CD4+ T cells sorted from blood. The chain employs TRBV7-9 and TRBJ1-2; no clear D gene. The clonotype originates from a woman between 18 and 30 years old in good health. CDR3 in amino acids: CASSYGGYTF. CDR3 sequence (DNA): TGTGCCAGCAGCTATGGTGGCTACACCTTC.